Below are 10 T cell receptor beta chains sequenced from a single sample in a study of blood T cell repertoires in COVID-19. The protocol was immunoSEQ multiplex PCR, while the TCRdb copy is restricted to in-frame clones and leaves out a portion. Of about 69,000 clones listed, over 70% were seen once; the top ten hold 15% to 20%. The sample was peripheral blood. Source of these receptors: a man in his sixties with acute or convalescent COVID-19.

This sequence joins TRBV7-2 and TRBJ1-4; perhaps TRBD1 as D (6 bases). The CDR3 loop spans 15 amino acids. Per germline, CDR1 SGHTA and CDR2 FQGNSA. With 2 bases removed from V and 5 bases from J, the gap between germline ends came to 12 bases. DNA of the CDR3: TGTGCCAGCAGCTTAATCCGCAGGGGAAATGAAAAACTGTTTTTT. Translation gives CASSLIRRGNEKLFF. The whole variable domain, remainder taken from reference TRBV7-2 and TRBJ1-4, is GAGVSQSPSNKVTEKGKDVELRCDPISGHTALYWYRQSLGQGLEFLIYFQGNSAPDKSGLPSDRFSAERTGGSVSTLTIQRTQQEDSAVYLCASSLIRRGNEKLFFGSGTQLSVL.

The rearrangement uses TRBV5-4 and TRBJ1-1; D gene uncertain. The CDR3 consists of 14 residues. Looked up from germline, CDR1 is SGHNT and CDR2 is YYREEE (reference sequence). V was shortened by 7 bases and J by 1 base, with 14 bases between the two germline ends. The CDR3 nucleotides are TGTGCCAGCGCTCCTACCAGACAGAACACTGAAGCTTTCTTT. It encodes CASAPTRQNTEAFF.

V gene TRBV19 combines with J gene TRBJ1-5; 8 bases are a match to TRBD1. CDR3 length: 15 residues. The V gene's germline CDR1 is LNHDA and CDR2 SQIVND (reference sequence). V was clipped by 5 bases and J by 3 bases; unmatched bases: 6. The CDR3 DNA sequence: TGTGCCAGTAGTTCCGGGACAGGCAACAATCAGCCCCAGCATTTT. It specifies CASSSGTGNNQPQHF.

The V call is TRBV19, the J call TRBJ1-3; D is uncertain. The germline V gene has CDR1 LNHDA and CDR2 SQIVND (reference sequence). The CDR3 has 15 amino acids. Deletions cut 1 base from V and 0 bases from J, with 7 bases between. The CDR3 coding sequence is TGTGCCAGTAGTATAGCCCCACTCTCTGGAAACACCATATATTTT. Its translation is CASSIAPLSGNTIYF.

The chain links TRBV27 to TRBJ2-2, with TRBD2 identical over 11 bases. CDR1 is MNHEY and CDR2 is SMNVEV in the germline V gene (reference sequence). V lost 6 bases to trimming and J lost 6 bases; unmatched junction nucleotides: 6. CDR3 length equals 15 residues. The CDR3 DNA reads TGTGCCAGCAGAATAGCGGGGGGGCCGTCCGGGGAGCTGTTTTTT. This translates into CASRIAGGPSGELFF.

The rearrangement uses TRBV18 and TRBJ2-7, with 9 bases identical to TRBD1. V shed 6 bases, J shed 6 bases, and the junction held 9 bases outside the gene matches. Germline V gene data show CDR1 as KGHSH and CDR2 as LQKENI. The CDR3 extends over 14 amino acids. CDR3 coding DNA: TGTGCCAGCTCGCCCGGGACAGGGCCCCTCGAGCAGTACTTC. Translation: CASSPGTGPLEQYF.

The chain carries TRBV4-3 and TRBJ1-1; no clear D gene. Deletions cut 0 bases from V and 4 bases from J, with 12 bases between. There are 15 residues in the CDR3. Germline loops: CDR1 LGHNA, CDR2 YSLEER. CDR3 sequence reads: CASSQERVIATEAFF. DNA of the CDR3: TGCGCCAGCAGCCAAGAGAGGGTTATCGCCACTGAAGCTTTCTTT.

The gene calls are TRBV6-2 or TRBV6-3 and TRBJ1-6; D unclear. Between the trimmed V and J ends, which lost 4 bases and 7 bases, there was a span of 11 bases. CDR1 MNHEY and CDR2 SVGEGT come from the germline V gene. The CDR3 is made up of 14 amino acids. The CDR3 region has the DNA TGTGCCAGCAGTTCAGCGGGGAACAATTCACCCCTCCACTTT. It codes for CASSSAGNNSPLHF.

J is TRBJ2-2 and V is TRBV29-1; weak D call: TRBD2 (7 bases). The CDR3 is 16 amino acids. Germline V lookup: CDR1 SQVTM, CDR2 ANQGSEA. The V end was cut by 6 bases, the J end by 5 bases, with 22 bases between. CDR3 in amino acids: CSVERSGGVGTGELFF. The CDR3 DNA is TGCAGCGTAGAACGGTCGGGGGGCGTAGGGACCGGGGAGCTGTTTTTT.

This clone was seen more than once but under ten times. The chain uses TRBV28 and TRBJ1-3; D remains ambiguous. V shed 6 bases and J shed 4 bases, with 10 bases lying between them. The CDR3 extends over 13 amino acids. From germline, CDR1 is MDHEN and CDR2 SYDVKM. The CDR3 protein is CASRIYNGNTIYF. DNA for the CDR3: TGTGCCAGCAGGATTTACAACGGAAACACCATATATTTT.